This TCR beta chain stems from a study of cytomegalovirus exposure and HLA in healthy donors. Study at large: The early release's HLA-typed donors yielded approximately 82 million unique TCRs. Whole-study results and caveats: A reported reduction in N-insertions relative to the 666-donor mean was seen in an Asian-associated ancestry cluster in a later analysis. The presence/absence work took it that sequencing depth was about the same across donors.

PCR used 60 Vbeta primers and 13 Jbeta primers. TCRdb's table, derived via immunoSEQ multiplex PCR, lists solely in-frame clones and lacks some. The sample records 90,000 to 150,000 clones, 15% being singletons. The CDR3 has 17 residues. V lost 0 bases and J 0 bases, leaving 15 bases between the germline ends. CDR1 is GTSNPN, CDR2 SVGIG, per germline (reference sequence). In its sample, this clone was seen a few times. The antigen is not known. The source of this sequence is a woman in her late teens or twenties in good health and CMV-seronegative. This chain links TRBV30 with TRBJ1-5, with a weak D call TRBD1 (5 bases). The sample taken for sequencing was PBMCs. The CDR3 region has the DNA TGTGCCTGGAGTGTGGCAGGGTCGGGCTATAGCAATCAGCCCCAGCATTTT. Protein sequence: CAWSVAGSGYSNQPQHF.